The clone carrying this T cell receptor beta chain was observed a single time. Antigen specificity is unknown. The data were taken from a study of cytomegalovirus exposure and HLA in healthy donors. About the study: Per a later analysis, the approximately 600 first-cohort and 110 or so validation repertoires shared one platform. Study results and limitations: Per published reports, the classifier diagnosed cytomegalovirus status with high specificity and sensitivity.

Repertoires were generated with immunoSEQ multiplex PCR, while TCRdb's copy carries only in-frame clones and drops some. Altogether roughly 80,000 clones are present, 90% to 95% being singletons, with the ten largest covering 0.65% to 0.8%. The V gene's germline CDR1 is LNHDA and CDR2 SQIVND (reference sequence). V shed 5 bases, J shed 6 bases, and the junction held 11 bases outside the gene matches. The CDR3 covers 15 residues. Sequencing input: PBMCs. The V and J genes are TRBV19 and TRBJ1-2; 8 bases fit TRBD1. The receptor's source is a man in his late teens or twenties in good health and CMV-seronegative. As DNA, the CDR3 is TGTGCCAGTAGTCCCTGGGACAGGAGTAAGGATGGCTACACCTTC. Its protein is CASSPWDRSKDGYTF.